This is a list of T cell receptor beta chains from one sample in a study of Ad26.COV2.S vaccination and SARS-CoV-2 variants. The repertoire was sequenced with immunoSEQ multiplex PCR; TCRdb's copy has only in-frame clones and lacks some. Among fewer than 500,000 clones listed, approximately 90% were seen once. Sequenced here: peripheral blood, sampled in a trial of Ad26.COV2.S vaccine versus placebo. These receptors were obtained from a person between 18 and 59 years old who received the Ad26.COV2.S COVID-19 vaccine or a placebo. Each CDR3 is given with its conserved first and last residue. D genes are given only for firm matches. Clone size, where shown, is once, few, many, or a class for clones that have expanded.

>TRBJ2-2|-|TRBD1|TRBV5-1
TGCGCCAGCAGCTCGGGGACAGGGGGCCCCGGGGAGCTGTTTTTT
CASSSGTGGPGELFF
>TRBJ1-1|-|-|TRBV5-4
TGTGCCAGCAGCTTGAGCTCTGAAGCTTTCTTT
CASSLSSEAFF
>TRBJ2-3|-|-|TRBV30
TGTGCCTGGAGTGTCCACAGCACAGATACGCAGTATTTT
CAWSVHSTDTQYF
>TRBJ2-7|-|-|TRBV7-9
TGTGCCAGCAGCTTTTCAGGGAACTACGAGCAGTACTTC
CASSFSGNYEQYF
>TRBJ2-7|-|TRBD2|TRBV6-5
TGTGCCAGCAGGCAAGGACTAGCGGGAGGCTACGAGCAGTACTTC
CASRQGLAGGYEQYF
>TRBJ2-7|-|TRBD1|TRBV7-9
TGTGCCAGCAGCTTAGCCAACCGGGGACAGGCCTACGAGCAGTACTTC
CASSLANRGQAYEQYF
>TRBJ2-3|-|TRBD1|TRBV3-1/TRBV3-2
TGTGCCAGCAGCCCTCCGGGACAGCTCACAGATACGCAGTATTTT
CASSPPGQLTDTQYF
>TRBJ2-7|-|-|TRBV11-2
TGTGCCAGCAGCTTAAGGGCGGCCCTCGGGTACGAGCAGTACTTC
CASSLRAALGYEQYF
>TRBJ2-2|-|TRBD1|TRBV5-4
TGTGCCAGCAGCTCCCAGACAGGGGCCGGGGAGCTGTTTTTT
CASSSQTGAGELFF
>TRBJ2-1|-|-|TRBV11-2
TGTGCCAGCAGCTTAGACGAACGGGGGAATGAGCAGTTCTTC
CASSLDERGNEQFF
>TRBJ2-7|-|-|TRBV6-2/TRBV6-3
TGTGCCAGCAGTTTCAACCCGGGAGCGTCCTACGAGCAGTACTTC
CASSFNPGASYEQYF
>TRBJ1-4|-|-|TRBV10-2
TGCGCCAGCACAAGTGGGCAGCGTAATGAAAAACTGTTTTTT
CASTSGQRNEKLFF
>TRBJ2-7|once|-|TRBV3-1/TRBV3-2
TGTGCCAGCAGTATCTTTTACGAGCAGTACTTC
CASSIFYEQYF
>TRBJ2-1|-|-|TRBV5-1
TGCGCCAGCAGCCGACGGGGGGCCGATAGGAATGAGCAGTTCTTC
CASSRRGADRNEQFF
>TRBJ1-5|-|-|TRBV6-1
TGTGCCAGCAGTGAAGGGGTTTTTCAGCCCCAGCATTTT
CASSEGVFQPQHF
>TRBJ1-1|-|TRBD1|TRBV6-5
TGTGCCTCAAAGGACAGGGTTAATGCCGCGACTGAAGCTTTCTTT
CASKDRVNAATEAFF
>TRBJ2-1|-|-|TRBV7-9
TGTGCCAGCAGCTTAGGACGCGCGGCCTTTCAGTTCTTC
CASSLGRAAFQFF
>TRBJ2-2|-|-|TRBV6-5
TGTGCCAGCAGCCGCGGGCCCGGGGAGCTGTTTTTT
CASSRGPGELFF
>TRBJ2-7|-|-|TRBV7-8
TGTGCCAGCAGCGGGTACAGGGCCCTAGGGATCGAGCAGTACTTC
CASSGYRALGIEQYF
>TRBJ2-1|few|-|TRBV27
TGTGCCAGCAGTCTATATCCGGCCAATGAGCAGTTCTTC
CASSLYPANEQFF
>TRBJ1-1|-|TRBD1|TRBV5-5
TGTGCCAGCAGCAAGACAGGGGGCGACACTGAAGCTTTCTTT
CASSKTGGDTEAFF
>TRBJ2-7|many|-|TRBV2
TGTGCCAGCAGTGAGGTCGGGGGAGTAATCAGCGAGCAGTACTTC
CASSEVGGVISEQYF
>TRBJ2-7|few|-|TRBV5-4
TGTGCCAGCAGCTTGTTCACGGGCCTGAACGAGCAGTACTTC
CASSLFTGLNEQYF
>TRBJ1-5|once|TRBD1|TRBV30
TGTGCCTGGGGGAGGACAGGTAGCAATCAGCCCCAGCATTTT
CAWGRTGSNQPQHF
>TRBJ2-5|-|TRBD1|TRBV5-1
TGCGCCAGCAGCTTGGCTCCAGGGACAGGGGGGGAGACCCAGTACTTC
CASSLAPGTGGETQYF
>TRBJ1-2|once|-|TRBV10-3
TGTGCCATCATGGCGGCTGGGACTTCTAACTATGGCTACACCTTC
CAIMAAGTSNYGYTF
>TRBJ2-5|once|-|TRBV11-2
TGTGCCAGCAGCTCCCCACAGGGAAGGGGCCAAGAGACCCAGTACTTC
CASSSPQGRGQETQYF
>TRBJ2-7|-|TRBD1|TRBV4-1
TGCGCCAGCAGCCGTAACAGGGGCCCCTACGAGCAGTACTTC
CASSRNRGPYEQYF
>TRBJ1-2|few|-|TRBV6-2/TRBV6-3
TGTGCCAGCACCCCCACCCTCGCCTCCTATGGCTACACCTTC
CASTPTLASYGYTF
>TRBJ1-2|-|-|TRBV6-5
TGTGCCAGCAGAGATTCGAGTAGGAATTTCTATGGCTACACCTTC
CASRDSSRNFYGYTF
>TRBJ2-1|-|-|TRBV4-1
TGCGCCAGCAGCCAATTTAGCGGTCTCTACAATGAGCAGTTCTTC
CASSQFSGLYNEQFF
>TRBJ2-2|-|TRBD1|TRBV28
TGTGCCAGCAGTTTCCATGGGACAGCCCCCTCCGGGGAGCTGTTTTTT
CASSFHGTAPSGELFF
>TRBJ2-2|-|TRBD1|TRBV10-3
TGTGCCATAGGGACAGGGGAAACCGGGGAGCTGTTTTTT
CAIGTGETGELFF
>TRBJ2-7|-|-|TRBV12-3/TRBV12-4
TGTGCCAGCAGTACAGGAGGATACGAGCAGTACTTC
CASSTGGYEQYF
>TRBJ2-7|-|-|TRBV2
TGTGCCAGCAGTGAATTGGGGTTCCACGAGCAGTACTTC
CASSELGFHEQYF
>TRBJ2-3|-|TRBD2|TRBV2
TGTGCCAGCGGCGTCGGGAGGGCCACAGATACGCAGTATTTT
CASGVGRATDTQYF
>TRBJ2-7|-|TRBD2|TRBV6-5
TGTGCCAGCAGTATCCGAGCGGGACCCTACGAGCAGTACTTC
CASSIRAGPYEQYF
>TRBJ2-7|-|-|TRBV3-1/TRBV3-2
TGTGCCAGCAGCCATGCCGTGAGCTCCTACGAGCAGTACTTC
CASSHAVSSYEQYF
>TRBJ1-6|once|-|TRBV27
TGTGCCAGCAGTTTACTGGTTCTTAATTCACCCCTCCACTTT
CASSLLVLNSPLHF
>TRBJ2-7|-|-|TRBV7-8
TGTGCCAGCATATCAGGGACAAGCTACGAGCAGTACTTC
CASISGTSYEQYF
>TRBJ1-3|-|-|TRBV10-2
TGCGCCAGCAGTGAGTCCCTGATCGGCACCATATATTTT
CASSESLIGTIYF
>TRBJ2-7|few|TRBD1|TRBV18
TGTGCCAGCTCCCAGGGGGCCGGCTACGAGCAGTACTTC
CASSQGAGYEQYF
>TRBJ2-5|-|TRBD2|TRBV29-1
TGCAGCGTTGAATCGCGGGGAGGGGAGACCCAGTACTTC
CSVESRGGETQYF
>TRBJ2-7|-|-|TRBV11-2
TGTGCCAGCAGCTTAGATTCGGGGGACTTGGCCTACGAGCAGTACTTC
CASSLDSGDLAYEQYF
>TRBJ2-2|-|-|TRBV21-1
TGTGCCAGCAGCGAAGGTAGGCCGGGCGGCGGGGAGCTGTTTTTT
CASSEGRPGGGELFF
>TRBJ2-3|once|TRBD1|TRBV11-1
TGTGCCAGCAGCCTAAGACAGGGATCAGATACGCAGTATTTT
CASSLRQGSDTQYF
>TRBJ1-6|-|TRBD1|TRBV30
TGTGCCTGGAGGGGACAGTCAAATTCACCCCTCCACTTT
CAWRGQSNSPLHF
>TRBJ2-5|-|-|TRBV6-5
TGTGCCAGCAGTTACCCGCCCGAGACCCAGTACTTC
CASSYPPETQYF
>TRBJ2-5|-|-|TRBV4-3
TGCGCCAGCAGCCAAGGGACCAGTAGGCAAGAGACCCAGTACTTC
CASSQGTSRQETQYF
>TRBJ2-7|-|-|TRBV5-1
TGCGCCAGCAGCTTAGGGCTGTCAATCACCGGAGACGAGCAGTACTTC
CASSLGLSITGDEQYF
>TRBJ2-7|-|TRBD2|TRBV30
TGTGCCTGGAGTGTACCGCGGCGGGGGGACTACGAGCAGTACTTC
CAWSVPRRGDYEQYF
>TRBJ2-2|few|TRBD1|TRBV25-1
TGTGCCAGCAGTGGTCCCCCGGGACAGGGGACCGGGGAGCTGTTTTTT
CASSGPPGQGTGELFF
>TRBJ2-7|-|TRBD2|TRBV7-2
TGTGCCAGCAGCTCCACTAGCGGGAGCTACGAGCAGTACTTC
CASSSTSGSYEQYF
>TRBJ2-7|-|-|TRBV10-3
TGTGCCATCAGTGAGCGACGTACTCTCCAGGCCGAGCAGTACTTC
CAISERRTLQAEQYF
>TRBJ2-1|-|-|TRBV7-2
TGTGCCAGCAGTCTAACCAGCGGCAAGCCCACCTACAATGAGCAGTTCTTC
CASSLTSGKPTYNEQFF
>TRBJ1-1|-|-|TRBV2
TGTGCCAGCACCAGAGAGGTCGAGTCCGAAGCTTTCTTT
CASTREVESEAFF
>TRBJ2-1|-|TRBD2|TRBV7-2
TGTGCCAGCAGCTTGCCGGGACTAGCGGGAGGTTACAATGAGCAGTTCTTC
CASSLPGLAGGYNEQFF
>TRBJ1-3|-|-|TRBV19
TGTGCCAGTAGTATGGGGGACTCGGCGAACACCATATATTTT
CASSMGDSANTIYF
>TRBJ1-1|-|TRBD1|TRBV6-5
TGTGCCAGCAGTTCCGTGGACAGGGTAACGAACACTGAAGCTTTCTTT
CASSSVDRVTNTEAFF